Listed below are T cell receptor beta chains from one sample, sequenced in a study of CD8 T cells in ankylosing spondylitis. TCRdb redid the calling of the 5' RACE reads with MiXCR, one entry per CDR3 protein. The data contain 450,000 to 550,000 distinct CDR3 sequences, 5.3% of them seen just once; the ten biggest clones take up roughly 3.3%. Sequenced input: blood, either unsorted or a sorted T cell fraction (not recorded which). These receptors came from a male donor with ankylosing spondylitis. Both conserved end residues are part of each CDR3.

J gene	V gene	CDR3 protein
TRBJ2-3	TRBV20-1	CSAPRLASGLTDTQYF
TRBJ2-7	TRBV6-1	CASIRQGAGYEQYF
TRBJ2-2	TRBV6-1	CASRNLGGELFF
TRBJ1-2	TRBV6-4	CASSPQGLANYGYTF
TRBJ2-1	TRBV10-3	CAISDRDQGYNEQFF
TRBJ1-2	TRBV29-1	CSVEGRVGYTF
TRBJ2-6	TRBV10-3	CAIRPSLGGVHSGANVLTF
TRBJ1-1	TRBV5-5	CASSLSGQNTEAFF
TRBJ1-1	TRBV14	CASSRSGIPSKAFF
TRBJ1-1	TRBV12-3/TRBV12-4	CASSFRTGLTEAFF
TRBJ2-5	TRBV3-1	CASSQTGGWETQYF
TRBJ1-3	TRBV5-5	CASSLDGPWVSGNTIYF
TRBJ2-1	TRBV20-1	CSARANSGIYNEQFF
TRBJ2-5	TRBV27	CASSTSTGLETQYF
TRBJ2-7	TRBV27	CASSLGVSSHEQYF
TRBJ1-1	TRBV18	CASSKAWDRMNTEAFF
TRBJ2-1	TRBV20-1	CSAREGEDTYNEQFF
TRBJ2-7	TRBV5-1	CASSLTGARYEQYF
TRBJ1-2	TRBV20-1	CSAYRDRVNYGYTF
TRBJ2-5	TRBV5-1	CASSFGLAIQETQYF
TRBJ2-7	TRBV6-2/TRBV6-3	CASRETGGSYEQYF
TRBJ2-7	TRBV15	CATSPQRAKGTSGSYEQYF
TRBJ2-1	TRBV7-2	CASSPRPPPTDNEQFF
TRBJ1-5	TRBV4-2	CASSQDSLGNQPQHF
TRBJ1-2	TRBV4-3	CASSPRTGKRDGYTF
TRBJ1-5	TRBV11-3	CASSSGGVHQPQHF
TRBJ2-5	TRBV5-6	CASSPGTRKETQYF
TRBJ2-3	TRBV7-6	CASSLRGGPSTDTQYF
TRBJ2-7	TRBV6-1	CASSRPGQGNEQYF
TRBJ1-1	TRBV7-2	CASSLYPTNTEAFF
TRBJ1-6	TRBV11-2	CASSFPPGQGSPLHF
TRBJ1-5	TRBV6-2/TRBV6-3	CASSSGTAGNQPQHF
TRBJ2-3	TRBV20-1	CSASRPQADTQYF
TRBJ1-5	TRBV10-3	CAISGGQNQPQHF
TRBJ2-2	TRBV29-1	CSVGSGAGELFF
TRBJ2-7	TRBV20-1	CSARDLDSGVGFYEQYF
TRBJ1-1	TRBV6-2/TRBV6-3	CASTLRDSHTEAFF
TRBJ1-6	TRBV10-3	CAISYGRVNSPLHF
TRBJ2-1	TRBV20-1	CSARPSSGRFMDEQFF